The clone carrying this T cell receptor (beta chain) was picked up one time. Its antigen is unidentified. V was shortened by 9 bases and J by 11 bases, with 26 bases between the two germline ends. The germline gives CDR1 SNHLY, CDR2 FYNNEI. The CDR3 runs to 14 residues. This specimen comes from a study of lymphopenia after photon versus proton radiotherapy. Study findings and constraints: Oligoclonal CD8+ Temra expansion after nadir drove photon patients' diversity drop. Photon-treated patients lost naive T cells and TCR diversity; proton-treated stayed stable.

TCRdb's table, derived via immunoSEQ multiplex PCR, lists solely in-frame clones and lacks some. The data hold over 55,000 clones, with around 87% observed a single time. J is TRBJ2-7 and V is TRBV2; D is possibly TRBD2 (6 bases). The material sequenced was peripheral blood, taken from a patient treated with proton-based radiotherapy. The sequence was obtained from a man aged 80 or over with esophageal cancer. DNA for the CDR3: TGTGCCAGTATACCCCGGGACTCAGCCCTTGAGAAGTACTTC. The encoded protein is CASIPRDSALEKYF.